This entry features one T cell receptor (beta chain) sequence. The antigen remains undetermined. Time point of the sample: patch test 2, 6 weeks after DPC sensitization. The treatment was: therapeutic diphenylcyclopropenone sensitization with weekly scalp DPC. Blood sampling preceded each patch test application. These data belong to a study of human T cells and chemical hapten exposure. Findings of the study overall: Patch test score rose with PT1 expanded TCRs, significant at 8, 16, 32, not 4.

TCRdb reanalysed the RACE reads using MiXCR and keeps one entry per CDR3 protein. The profile shows some 79,000 distinct CDR3 sequences, 10% of them singletons. V gave up 8 bases and J gave up 2 bases, with 12 bases separating them. This CDR3 region has 13 residues. Germline V CDR1 and CDR2: SGHAT, FQNNGV. The sample here was whole blood, taken in connection with sensitization to the hapten diphenylcyclopropenone (DPC). The TCR was taken from a woman aged 50 to 60 with alopecia areata. Some clones in this sample may be carry-over from other donors' samples. This rearrangement joins TRBV11-2 to TRBJ1-1; D remains unclear. The CDR3 reads CASHRTGNTEAFF. In DNA form, the CDR3 reads TGTGCCAGCCATCGGACGGGAAACACTGAAGCTTTCTTT.